This record covers a single T cell receptor beta chain. The data belong to a study of control samples from healthy donors and cancer patients. Assay: immunoSEQ multiplex PCR; the TCRdb copy retains only in-frame clones and omits some. The sample shows a few hundred thousand clones, more than 80% of them seen only once. The CDR3 consists of 15 residues. The germline V and J ends were trimmed by 6 bases and 2 bases, with 19 bases remaining between them. The germline CDR1 and CDR2 sequences are SQVTM and ANQGSEA. The sequence came from a man aged 40-49 years with head and neck cancer. The rearrangement uses TRBV29-1 and TRBJ2-5; tentatively, D is TRBD2 (5 bases). The sample was PBMCs. The CDR3 DNA reads as TGCAGCGTCTACATAAGTCCGGGCGGGCAAGAGACCCAGTACTTC. Its protein product is CSVYISPGGQETQYF. Looking up the rest from reference TRBV29-1 and TRBJ2-5 gives the full variable domain: SAVISQKPSRDICQRGTSLTIQCQVDSQVTMMFWYRQQPGQSLTLIATANQGSEATYESGFVIDKFPISRPNLTFSTLTVSNMSPEDSSIYLCSVYISPGGQETQYFGPGTRLLVL.